This T cell receptor (beta chain) was observed in a study of blood T cells in healthy people across ages. A second PCR of 7 to 11 cycles used a sample-barcoded 5' primer and a J-beta primer mix. TCRdb re-analysed the 5' RACE reads in MiXCR, keeping a single row per CDR3 protein. The sample has around 990,000 distinct CDR3 sequences; under 30% are singletons. The CDR3 sequence is 13 residues long. CDR1 is SGHDT, CDR2 YYEEEE, per germline. J was trimmed by 7 bases and V by 4 bases; bases with no gene match: 8. Isolating PBMCs gave at least 6.5 million of these cells per sample. These same records also appear under a second study, on T cells of mothers and their children.

The sequence was obtained from a girl aged 2-9 years in good health. The rearrangement uses TRBV5-6 and TRBJ2-7, with 7 positions matching TRBD1. The source material was blood. The CDR3 protein is CASSTTGIGEQYF. The CDR3 DNA follows: TGTGCCAGCAGCACGACAGGGATCGGAGAGCAGTACTTC.